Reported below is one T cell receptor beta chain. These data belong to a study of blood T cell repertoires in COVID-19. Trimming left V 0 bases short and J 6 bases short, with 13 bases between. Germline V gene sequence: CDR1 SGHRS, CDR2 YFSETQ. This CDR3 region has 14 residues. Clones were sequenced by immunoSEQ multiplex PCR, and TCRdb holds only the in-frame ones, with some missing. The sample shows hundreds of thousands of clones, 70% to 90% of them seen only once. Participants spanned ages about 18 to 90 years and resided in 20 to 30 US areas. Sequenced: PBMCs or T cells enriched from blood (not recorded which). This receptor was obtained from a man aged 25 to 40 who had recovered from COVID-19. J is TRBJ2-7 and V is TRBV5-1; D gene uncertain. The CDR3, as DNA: TGCGCCAGCAGCTTGGGCCTAGATTTGATCGAGCAGTACTTC. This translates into CASSLGLDLIEQYF. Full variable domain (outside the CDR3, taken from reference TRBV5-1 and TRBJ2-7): KAGVTQTPRYLIKTRGQQVTLSCSPISGHRSVSWYQQTPGQGLQFLFEYFSETQRNKGNFPGRFSGRQFSNSRSEMNVSTLELGDSALYLCASSLGLDLIEQYFGPGTRLTVT.